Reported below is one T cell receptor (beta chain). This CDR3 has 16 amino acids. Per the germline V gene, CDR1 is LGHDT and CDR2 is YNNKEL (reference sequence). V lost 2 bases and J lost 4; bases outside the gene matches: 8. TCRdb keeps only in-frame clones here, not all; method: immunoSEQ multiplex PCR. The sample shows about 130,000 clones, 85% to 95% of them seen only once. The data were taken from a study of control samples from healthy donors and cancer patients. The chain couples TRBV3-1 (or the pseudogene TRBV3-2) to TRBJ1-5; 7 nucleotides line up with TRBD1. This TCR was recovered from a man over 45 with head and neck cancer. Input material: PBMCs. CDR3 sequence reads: CASSQTSDRKNQPQHF. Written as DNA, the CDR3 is TGTGCCAGCAGCCAAACCTCGGACAGGAAAAATCAGCCCCAGCATTTT.